These 27 T cell receptor beta chains share one sample of origin, sequenced in a study of tumor-infiltrating lymphocytes in primary liver carcinoma. Bulk tissue was left unsorted, and RNA and DNA were co-extracted from about 19-30 mg of it. From 500 ng of total RNA, TCR beta-specific cDNA was reverse-transcribed using a constant-region primer. TCR beta libraries came from three nested multiplex PCR rounds using slightly modified ARM-PCR. The first two PCR rounds used TRBV1-TRBV30 primers with a Cbeta primer, nine to ten cycles each. TCRdb re-analysed the multiplex PCR reads in MiXCR, keeping a single row per CDR3 protein. This repertoire shows 110,000 or so distinct CDR3 sequences, roughly 80% found once; its top ten account for approximately 20%. Sequenced: liver tumor tissue from sampling region 3. The subset was: tumor region T3, left-lateral pole. All receptors derive from a man aged 35 to 55 with primary liver carcinoma and hepatitis B virus infection.

For this clonotype: As the CDR3 is not closed by the conserved phenylalanine or tryptophan, this likely results from a read error. The rearrangement joins TRBV29-1 to TRBJ2-2; weak D call: TRBD2 (6 bases). Trimming took 4 bases from V and 2 from J, leaving 14 bases between them. CDR1 is SQVTM and CDR2 is ANQGSEA in the germline V gene. The CDR3 extends over 15 amino acids. The CDR3 here is CSVGASAANTGELFY. The CDR3 DNA is TGCAGCGTTGGGGCTAGCGCAGCAAACACCGGGGAGCTGTTTTAT.

As regards this clonotype: This CDR3 fails to terminate in the conserved phenylalanine or tryptophan, so it likely reflects a read error. The DNA is left out, because the CDR3 cannot be placed on it with certainty; the CDR3 is given as TCRdb lists it. The chain uses TRBV21-1 and TRBJ2-1. TRBV21-1 is described as a pseudogene. The CDR3 is 16 residues long, ends included. Here the CDR3 reads CASRKPGSEGYNGQFL.

About this clonotype itself: In this CDR3 the conserved last residue, phenylalanine or tryptophan, is missing, so a read error is likely. This chain uses TRBV19 with TRBJ2-6, with D unclear. Between the trimmed V and J ends, which lost 1 base and 2 bases, there was a span of 6 bases. Germline V gene data show CDR1 as LNHDA and CDR2 as SQIVND (reference sequence). This CDR3 comprises 15 residues. CDR3 sequence (DNA): TGTGCCAGTAGTATAGCCGGTGCTGGGGCCAACGTCCTGACTTTA. Its protein is CASSIAGAGANVLTL.

This clonotype was observed a single time. An end of the junction does not agree with germline; a read error may underlie this. The chain is built from TRBV12-3 or TRBV12-4 and TRBJ1-1; possible D gene TRBD1, 5 bases. The CDR3 is made up of 14 amino acids. This CDR3 is CASGRTGSNAEAFF. The CDR3 DNA sequence: TGTGCCAGCGGGAGAACAGGTTCGAACGCTGAAGCTTTCTTT.

Concerning this clonotype itself: The germline gene is not matched at one end of the junction; a read error may be the cause. The chain combines TRBV5-6 with TRBJ2-7; D gene uncertain. Germline assignment: CDR1 SGHDT and CDR2 YYEEEE. CDR3 size: 11 residues. This chain's CDR3 is CASSYEVEQYF. The CDR3 DNA sequence: TGTGCCAGCAGCTACGAGGTAGAGCAATACTTC.

This chain connects TRBV28 to TRBJ2-7; 8 bases fit TRBD1. Germline assignment: CDR1 MDHEN and CDR2 SYDVKM. The V gene end was trimmed by 5 bases and the J gene end by 13 bases; junction bases not matched to a gene: 13. The CDR3 consists of 13 residues. The CDR3 DNA sequence: TGTGCCAGCAGTCCGGACAGGGTGAATGAGTATTACTTC. Its protein is CASSPDRVNEYYF.

There are a few counts of this clonotype. The junction differs from germline at one of its ends, possibly a read error. The chain is built from TRBV11-3 and TRBJ1-1; the D gene is possibly TRBD1 (5 bases). CDR1 and CDR2 from the germline V gene are SGHNT and YENEEA. The CDR3 is 14 residues long. The CDR3 region has the DNA TGTGCCAGCAGTTTAGCTGGAGGGGACACTGAAGCTTTCTTT. Encoded protein: CASSLAGGDTEAFF. Full variable domain (remainder filled in from reference TRBV11-3 and TRBJ1-1): EAGVVQSPRYKIIEKKQPVAFWCNPISGHNTLYWYLQNLGQGPELLIRYENEEAVDDSQLPKDRFSAERLKGVDSTLKIQPAELGDSAVYLCASSLAGGDTEAFFGQGTRLTVV.

This clonotype was counted ten times or more. The CDR3 coding sequence is TGTGCCAGCAGGGATCGACAGGGGGCCACCGGGGAGCTGTTTTTT. Translated: CASRDRQGATGELFF. J is TRBJ2-2 and V is TRBV12-3 or TRBV12-4, with 10 bases matching TRBD1. Trimming cost V 6 bases and J 4 bases; bases outside gene matches: 5. The CDR3 is made up of 15 amino acids.

This CDR3 reads CASSPPSRGCNSPLHF. As DNA, the CDR3 is TGTGCCAGCTCACCCCCCAGCCGGGGATGTAATTCACCCCTCCACTTT. The chain has TRBV18 and TRBJ1-6; D is unclear. This CDR3 is 16 amino acids long. CDR1 and CDR2 from the germline V gene are KGHSH and LQKENI. V shed 3 bases and J shed 6 bases, with 15 bases lying between them. Full variable domain (rest looked up from reference TRBV18 and TRBJ1-6): NAGVMQNPRHLVRRRGQEARLRCSPMKGHSHVYWYRQLPEEGLKFMVYLQKENIIDESGMPKERFSAEFPKEGPSILRIQQVVRGDSAAYFCASSPPSRGCNSPLHFGNGTRLTVT.

This clonotype has more than one count but fewer than ten. The J gene is TRBJ2-2, the V gene TRBV20-1, with 9 bases fitting TRBD2. Trimming at V came to 6 bases and at J to 5 bases, leaving 10 bases not matched to a gene. Germline CDR1 and CDR2: DFQATT and SNEGSKA (reference sequence). This CDR3 spans 15 amino acids. The CDR3 loop reads CSAPGSGSLTGELFF. The CDR3 nucleotides read TGCAGTGCCCCGGGTAGCGGGAGTCTTACCGGGGAGCTGTTTTTT.

To note about this clonotype: This sequence may be a read error, since a much larger clone differs from it by one base. The chain carries TRBV5-1 and TRBJ1-1; D is perhaps TRBD1 (5 bases). The CDR3 length is 16 residues. Between the trimmed V and J ends, which lost 5 bases and 0 bases, there was a span of 17 bases. Germline values: CDR1 SGHRS, CDR2 YFSETQ. The CDR3 sequence is CASSPYWGTMNTEAFF. CDR3 DNA sequence: TGCGCCAGCAGTCCTTATTGGGGCACGATGAACACTGAAGCTTTCTTT. The full variable domain, rest sourced from reference TRBV5-1 and TRBJ1-1, is KAGVTQTPRYLIKTRGQQVTLSCSPISGHRSVSWYQQTPGQGLQFLFEYFSETQRNKGNFPGRFSGRQFSNSRSEMNVSTLELGDSALYLCASSPYWGTMNTEAFFGQGTRLTVV.

The chain couples TRBV12-3 or TRBV12-4 to TRBJ1-5; tentative D call: TRBD1 (5 bases). V was trimmed by 6 bases and J by 5 bases, leaving 17 bases between them. This CDR3 has 15 residues. The CDR3, as DNA: TGTGCCAGCAGATTCGGGACGGGGGACCATCAGCCCCAGCATTTT. Its translation is CASRFGTGDHQPQHF.

With respect to this clonotype: An end of the junction differs from the germline gene, which may be a read error. This rearrangement joins TRBV29-1 to TRBJ2-5; D uncertain. The CDR3 has 13 residues. In germline, CDR1 is SQVTM, CDR2 ANQGSEA. CDR3: CGVEASVEETQYF. The DNA of the CDR3 is TGCGGCGTCGAAGCCTCGGTAGAAGAGACCCAGTACTTC. The whole variable domain, filled in from reference TRBV29-1 and TRBJ2-5, reads SAVISQKPSRDICQRGTSLTIQCQVDSQVTMMFWYRQQPGQSLTLIATANQGSEATYESGFVIDKFPISRPNLTFSTLTVSNMSPEDSSIYLCGVEASVEETQYFGPGTRLLVL.

V usage is TRBV29-1 and J usage is TRBJ1-2, with D tentatively TRBD1 (5 bases). Trimming shortened V by 3 bases and J by 2 bases, and 19 bases separated the two germline ends. The CDR3 consists of 16 residues. Per germline, CDR1 SQVTM and CDR2 ANQGSEA. In nucleotides, the CDR3 is TGCAGCGTTGATGGCTCAGGGACTGGTAGGAACTATGGCTACACCTTC. Translating gives CSVDGSGTGRNYGYTF.

As concerns this clonotype: The junction shows a germline mismatch at one end, possibly a read error. The chain combines TRBV12-3 or TRBV12-4 with TRBJ2-1; 10 bases are shared with TRBD1. The length of the CDR3 is 14 residues. CDR3: CDSSGTGVVYMQFF. CDR3 coding DNA: TGTGACAGCTCCGGGACAGGGGTGGTTTATATGCAGTTCTTC.

With regard to this clonotype: One junction end disagrees with the germline gene, perhaps due to a read error. This chain uses TRBV5-5 with TRBJ1-5; a weak D match, TRBD1 (6 bases). This CDR3 has 14 amino acids. Germline CDR1 reads SGHKS; CDR2 reads YYEKEE (reference sequence). The DNA for the CDR3 is TGTGCTAGCAGCAGCGGGGGGGCAGGTCTGCCCCAGCATTTT. It codes for CASSSGGAGLPQHF. The full variable domain, completed using reference TRBV5-5 and TRBJ1-5, is DAGVTQSPTHLIKTRGQQVTLRCSPISGHKSVSWYQQVLGQGPQFIFQYYEKEERGRGNFPDRFSARQFPNYSSELNVNALLLGDSALYLCASSSGGAGLPQHFGDGTRLSIL.

The chain recombines TRBV6-2 or TRBV6-3 with TRBJ2-1, with D possibly TRBD2 on 5 matching bases. The J call is in doubt because the DNA end fits TRBJ2-7 better. CDR1 MNHEY and CDR2 SVGEGT come from the germline V gene. The CDR3 length is 13 residues. CDR3 nucleotide sequence: TGTGCCAGCAGTTATCAACTAGTCAGTGAGCAGTACTTC. Translating it yields CASSYQLVSEQYF.

In the case of this clonotype: The junction departs from the called germline gene at one end, perhaps through a read error. The V call is TRBV5-5, the J call TRBJ2-1; TRBD2 aligns across 15 bases. The CDR3 runs 16 residues. Per germline, CDR1 SGHKS and CDR2 YYEKEE (reference sequence). Here the CDR3 reads CSSSLEGTSGGNEQFF. The CDR3 DNA follows: TGCTCCAGCAGCTTGGAAGGGACTAGCGGGGGGAATGAGCAGTTCTTC.

A word on this clonotype: The junction departs from the called germline gene at one end, perhaps through a read error. This sequence joins TRBV29-1 and TRBJ2-3, with TRBD1 identical over 8 bases. This CDR3 spans 17 amino acids. Germline CDR1 and CDR2: SQVTM and ANQGSEA. CDR3 DNA sequence: TGCAGCGTTATGGGGCCCGGGACAGGCTTTGATAGAGATACACAGTATTTT. Its protein product is CSVMGPGTGFDRDTQYF.

About this clonotype: One junction end does not reproduce the germline sequence, and a read error may be involved. The chain joins TRBV29-1 to TRBJ2-1, with D unresolved. The germline V gene encodes CDR1 SQVTM and CDR2 ANQGSEA. The CDR3 sequence is 11 residues long. The CDR3 loop is CSVEEGNEQFF. Written as DNA, the CDR3 is TGCAGCGTCGAAGAAGGAAATGAGCAGTTCTTC.

This clonotype was counted ten times or more. The V call is TRBV5-6, the J call TRBJ1-5; D ambiguous. Between the trimmed V and J ends, which lost 0 bases and 4 bases, there was a span of 8 bases. In germline, CDR1 is SGHDT, CDR2 YYEEEE. This CDR3 spans 14 amino acids. CDR3 DNA sequence: TGTGCCAGCAGCTTGGGGAGGGTAAATCAGCCCCAGCATTTT. Translating it yields CASSLGRVNQPQHF.

About this clonotype: The CDR3 does not close with the conserved phenylalanine or tryptophan, likely indicating a read error. This chain connects TRBV12-3 or TRBV12-4 to TRBJ2-5; TRBD1 aligns across 7 bases. The CDR3 consists of 13 residues. V gave up 7 bases and J gave up 5 bases; unmatched junction bases: 7. DNA for the CDR3: TGTGCCAGCAACATGACAGGGACGGAGACCCAGTACTTA. It specifies CASNMTGTETQYL.

J is TRBJ2-3 and V is TRBV10-2, with 7 positions matching TRBD1. This CDR3 has 16 amino acids. V was clipped by 6 bases and J by 8 bases; unmatched bases: 17. Looked up from germline, CDR1 is WSHSY and CDR2 is SAAADI. CDR3 sequence reads: CASRGRDSGPTGTQYF. The CDR3 region has the DNA TGCGCCAGCAGAGGCCGGGACAGTGGGCCCACTGGTACGCAGTATTTT.

There are a few counts of this clonotype. The J gene is TRBJ2-2, the V gene TRBV18, with 8 bases identical to TRBD1. There are 15 residues in the CDR3. From germline, CDR1 is KGHSH and CDR2 LQKENI. V lost 2 bases and J lost 1; bases outside the gene matches: 0. The CDR3 reads CASSPDRGNTGELFF. CDR3 coding DNA: TGTGCCAGCTCACCAGACAGGGGGAACACCGGGGAGCTGTTTTTT. Drawing the rest from reference TRBV18 and TRBJ2-2, the complete variable domain is NAGVMQNPRHLVRRRGQEARLRCSPMKGHSHVYWYRQLPEEGLKFMVYLQKENIIDESGMPKERFSAEFPKEGPSILRIQQVVRGDSAAYFCASSPDRGNTGELFFGEGSRLTVL.

A remark on this clonotype: One junction end does not reproduce the germline sequence, and a read error may be involved. The V and J genes are TRBV6-6 and TRBJ1-6; D unclear. CDR3 size: 15 residues. Looked up from germline, CDR1 is MNHNY and CDR2 is SVGAGI (reference sequence). The CDR3 sequence is CASSLGIGRNSALHF. CDR3 coding DNA: TGTGCCAGCAGTCTTGGGATAGGGCGCAATTCAGCCCTCCACTTT.

The chain uses TRBV29-1 and TRBJ2-3; D perhaps matches TRBD2 (6 bases). Germline CDR1 reads SQVTM; CDR2 reads ANQGSEA. V dropped 5 bases and J dropped 14 bases, with 17 bases sitting between them. The CDR3 has 11 residues. The CDR3 reads CSVSPGDMWYF. The CDR3 nucleotides read TGCAGCGTTTCCCCGGGGGATATGTGGTATTTT.

The rearrangement links TRBV4-3 to TRBJ1-2; D possibly corresponds to TRBD1 (6 bases). This CDR3 spans 15 amino acids. Germline lookup yields CDR1 LGHNA and CDR2 YSLEER. V dropped 0 bases and J dropped 4 bases, with 12 bases sitting between them. The CDR3 bases are TGCGCCAGCAGCCAAGAGGTGAGGGGGGGCTATGGCTACACCTTC. It translates to CASSQEVRGGYGYTF.